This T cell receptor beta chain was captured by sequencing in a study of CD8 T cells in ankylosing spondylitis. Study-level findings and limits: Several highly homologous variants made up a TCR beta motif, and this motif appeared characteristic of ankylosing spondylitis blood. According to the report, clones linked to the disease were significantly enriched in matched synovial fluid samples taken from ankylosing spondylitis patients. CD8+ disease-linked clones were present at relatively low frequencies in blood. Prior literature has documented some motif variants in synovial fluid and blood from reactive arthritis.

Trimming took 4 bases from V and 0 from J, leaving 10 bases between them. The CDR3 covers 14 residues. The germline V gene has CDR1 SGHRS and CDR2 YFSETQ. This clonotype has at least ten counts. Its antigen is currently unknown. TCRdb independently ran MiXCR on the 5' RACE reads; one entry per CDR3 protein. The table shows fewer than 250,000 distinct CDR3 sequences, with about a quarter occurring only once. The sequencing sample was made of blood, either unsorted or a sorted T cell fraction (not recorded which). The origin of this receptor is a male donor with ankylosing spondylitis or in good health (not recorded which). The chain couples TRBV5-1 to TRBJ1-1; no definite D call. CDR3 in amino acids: CASSGGGVNTEAFF. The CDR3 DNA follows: TGCGCCAGCAGCGGAGGCGGGGTGAACACTGAAGCTTTCTTT.